Shown below are 24 T cell receptor beta chains from a single sample sequenced in a study of T cell responses to AZD1222 COVID-19 vaccine. TCRdb keeps only in-frame clones here, not all; method: immunoSEQ multiplex PCR. The table shows about 140,000 clones, with around 90% occurring only once. Sequencing used peripheral blood, obtained 28 days after the second AZD1222 dose. The receptor source for this set is an adult who received the AZD1222 COVID-19 vaccine.

The V call is TRBV30, the J call TRBJ2-1, with 7 bases matching TRBD1. This CDR3 has 13 residues. CDR1 GTSNPN and CDR2 SVGIG come from the germline V gene (reference sequence). Trimming at V came to 2 bases and at J to 5 bases, leaving 3 bases not matched to a gene. CDR3 sequence: CAWSRGRDNEQFF. CDR3 DNA sequence: TGTGCCTGGAGTAGGGGGCGGGACAATGAGCAGTTCTTC.

In this sample, this clone turned up many times. The chain joins TRBV28 to TRBJ1-1; 7 bases map to TRBD1. The CDR3 is 15 residues long. The ends lost 2 bases at V and 4 bases at J; junction bases unmatched: 7. Germline CDR1 and CDR2: MDHEN and SYDVKM. The CDR3 DNA reads as TGTGCCAGCAGTTTAAGAGGGGGCTTTGGCACTGAAGCTTTCTTT. This translates into CASSLRGGFGTEAFF.

The chain uses TRBV2 and TRBJ1-6, with D possibly matching TRBD1 (6 bases). The CDR3 is made up of 15 amino acids. Germline CDR1 is SNHLY and CDR2 is FYNNEI. Trimming took 10 bases from V and 7 from J, leaving 20 bases between them. CDR3 sequence (DNA): TGTGCCACACGGGGGGCCGTGGGCGGGAATTCACCCCTCCACTTT. It specifies CATRGAVGGNSPLHF.

This chain links TRBV7-2 with TRBJ2-3; TRBD1 might be the D (5 bases). Germline lookup yields CDR1 SGHTA and CDR2 FQGNSA. The germline V and J ends were trimmed by 6 bases and 0 bases, with 13 bases remaining between them. CDR3 length equals 15 residues. For the CDR3, the DNA is TGTGCCAGCAGACTACAGGCGGCTAGCACAGATACGCAGTATTTT. Its translation is CASRLQAASTDTQYF.

The chain uses TRBV5-6 and TRBJ1-3; D gene uncertain. The CDR3 is 16 amino acids. The V end was cut by 3 bases, the J end by 3 bases, with 16 bases between. Per germline, CDR1 SGHDT and CDR2 YYEEEE. The CDR3 loop reads CASSSSFREGGNTIYF. The CDR3 DNA reads as TGTGCCAGCAGCTCGTCTTTCCGGGAGGGTGGAAACACCATATATTTT.

This chain connects TRBV9 to TRBJ2-3, with D unclear. Germline values: CDR1 SGDLS, CDR2 YYNGEE. The V end was cut by 3 bases, the J end by 1 base, with 9 bases between. The CDR3 contains 14 residues. The CDR3 nucleotides are TGTGCCAGCAGCGATCCTAGGGGCACAGATACGCAGTATTTT. It is translated as CASSDPRGTDTQYF. Drawing the rest from reference TRBV9 and TRBJ2-3, the complete variable domain is DSGVTQTPKHLITATGQRVTLRCSPRSGDLSVYWYQQSLDQGLQFLIQYYNGEERAKGNILERFSAQQFPDLHSELNLSSLELGDSALYFCASSDPRGTDTQYFGPGTRLTVL.

The DNA of the CDR3 is TGTGCCAGCAGCCAAGAGGTTGGGACAAAGCAGTATTTT. It specifies CASSQEVGTKQYF. This chain links TRBV3-1 (or the pseudogene TRBV3-2) with TRBJ2-3, with TRBD1 as a possible D gene (6 bases). V was pared by 0 bases and J by 11 bases, with 12 bases between. Germline V gene data show CDR1 as LGHDT and CDR2 as YNNKEL (reference sequence). The CDR3 length is 13 residues.

As for this clone: The junction shows a germline mismatch at one end, possibly a read error. The V call is TRBV19, the J call TRBJ2-5; 8 bases fit TRBD1. The CDR3 has 16 residues. CDR1 and CDR2 (germline): LNHDA, SQIVND (reference sequence). The CDR3 sequence: CASKNKPGQGQGTQYF. Here the CDR3 DNA reads TGTGCCAGTAAAAATAAACCCGGACAGGGCCAAGGGACCCAGTACTTC.

This clone was counted a few times. The V and J genes are TRBV3-1 (or the pseudogene TRBV3-2) and TRBJ1-4, with TRBD1 matching 7 bases. Losses at the gene ends were 4 bases for V and 1 base for J; bases not matched to a gene: 9. This CDR3 has 17 amino acids. Germline CDR1 reads LGHDT; CDR2 reads YNNKEL (reference sequence). This chain's CDR3 is CASSPFGTDKTNEKLFF. CDR3 DNA sequence: TGTGCCAGCAGCCCATTTGGGACAGATAAAACTAATGAAAAACTGTTTTTT.

The chain links TRBV5-4 to TRBJ1-5, with D tentatively TRBD1 (5 bases). This CDR3 has 14 amino acids. V was trimmed by 0 bases and J by 7 bases, leaving 11 bases between them. Looked up from germline, CDR1 is SGHNT and CDR2 is YYREEE (reference sequence). The CDR3 DNA is TGTGCCAGCAGCTTGGCAGGGCTCAACCAGCCCCAGCATTTT. Amino acids: CASSLAGLNQPQHF. Combining the CDR3 with reference TRBV5-4 and TRBJ1-5 gives the whole variable domain ETGVTQSPTHLIKTRGQQVTLRCSSQSGHNTVSWYQQALGQGPQFIFQYYREEENGRGNFPPRFSGLQFPNYSSELNVNALELDDSALYLCASSLAGLNQPQHFGDGTRLSIL.

The CDR3 is CASTYTGANYGYTF. The CDR3 DNA follows: TGTGCCAGTACTTACACAGGAGCCAACTATGGCTACACCTTC. The genes are TRBV19 and TRBJ1-2, with D perhaps TRBD1 (5 bases). V lost 7 bases and J 2 bases, leaving 14 bases between the germline ends. Germline V gene lookup returns CDR1 LNHDA and CDR2 SQIVND (reference sequence). The CDR3 runs 14 residues.

V and J are TRBV9 and TRBJ2-3, with 10 bases aligning to TRBD2. With 0 bases clipped from V and 1 base from J, the junction kept 8 bases outside the gene matches. This CDR3 has 18 amino acids. Germline CDR1 SGDLS, CDR2 YYNGEE. Here the CDR3 DNA reads TGTGCCAGCAGCGTAGGGGGAGGGCTAGCGGGGGGCACAGATACGCAGTATTTT. Its protein product is CASSVGGGLAGGTDTQYF.

The J gene is TRBJ1-1, the V gene TRBV10-2; TRBD1 aligns across 9 bases. Germline V gives CDR1 WSHSY, CDR2 SAAADI. The CDR3 runs to 17 residues. J gave up 4 bases and V 6 bases, and 15 bases lay outside the gene matches. In DNA form, the CDR3 reads TGCGCCAGCAGGACCGGACAGGGGCAGTCCGGGGGCACTGAAGCTTTCTTT. It yields the protein CASRTGQGQSGGTEAFF.

The V gene is TRBV5-1, the J gene TRBJ1-4; no clear D. Trimming took 0 bases from V and 3 from J, leaving 9 bases between them. The CDR3 consists of 15 residues. Germline lookup yields CDR1 SGHRS and CDR2 YFSETQ. This CDR3 reads CASSLDLESNEKLFF. In DNA form, the CDR3 reads TGCGCCAGCAGCTTGGACCTGGAATCTAATGAAAAACTGTTTTTT.

The chain links TRBV10-2 to TRBJ2-3, with D possibly matching TRBD1 (6 bases). Per germline, CDR1 WSHSY and CDR2 SAAADI. The CDR3 is 15 amino acids. V dropped 6 bases and J dropped 3 bases, with 16 bases sitting between them. The chain's CDR3 is CASSTPRDMTDTQYF. The CDR3 DNA reads TGCGCCAGCAGCACGCCCCGGGACATGACAGATACGCAGTATTTT.

This clone has a single count. CDR3 DNA sequence: TGTGCCAGCAGTTACGGGACGGCTCGGGTGCTGTTTTTT. Its translation is CASSYGTARVLFF. The genes are TRBV6-6 and TRBJ2-2; D tentatively fits TRBD1 or TRBD2 (5 bases each). The CDR3 consists of 13 residues. CDR1 and CDR2 (germline): MNHNY, SVGAGI (reference sequence). Trimming stripped 2 bases from V and 13 bases from J, with 14 bases between.

The rearrangement joins TRBV18 to TRBJ1-1; 7 bases match TRBD1. J lost 1 base, V lost 4 bases, and 9 bases had no gene match. The CDR3 spans 16 residues. Germline CDR1 is KGHSH and CDR2 is LQKENI. CDR3 in DNA: TGTGCCAGCTCACTCACACAGGGGTCCTCGAACACTGAAGCTTTCTTT. Translating gives CASSLTQGSSNTEAFF.

This rearrangement joins TRBV5-1 to TRBJ2-7, with TRBD2 identical over 10 bases. The CDR3 totals 15 residues. The V gene's germline CDR1 is SGHRS and CDR2 YFSETQ. The trim removed 4 bases at V and 3 bases at J, leaving 7 bases unmatched. The CDR3, as DNA: TGCGCCAGCAGCATGGGACTAGCGAAGTACTACGAGCAGTACTTC. Encoded protein: CASSMGLAKYYEQYF.

The rearrangement uses TRBV5-1 and TRBJ2-7, with 8 bases fitting TRBD1. Germline V gene lookup returns CDR1 SGHRS and CDR2 YFSETQ. The CDR3 is made up of 15 amino acids. V shed 4 bases, J shed 2 bases, and the junction held 8 bases outside the gene matches. CDR3 nucleotides: TGCGCCAGCAGCCTTTCGACAGGGGAGACCTACGAGCAGTACTTC. It yields the protein CASSLSTGETYEQYF.

The CDR3 DNA follows: TGTGCCAGCAGTGAAGCAAGGGGGACAGACCTTCAAGAGACCCAGTACTTC. Its protein product is CASSEARGTDLQETQYF. This rearrangement joins TRBV2 to TRBJ2-5, with 7 bases that match TRBD1. Germline loops: CDR1 SNHLY, CDR2 FYNNEI. This CDR3 contains 17 residues. With 0 bases clipped from V and 2 bases from J, the junction kept 9 bases outside the gene matches.

CDR3 coding DNA: TGTGCCAGCAGCCAAAAGGTCCAACCCCCAGGTGCTGTTTGCAATCAGCCCCAGCATTTT. The encoded protein is CASSQKVQPPGAVCNQPQHF. The rearrangement uses TRBV7-3 and TRBJ1-5, with D hard to call. Germline loops: CDR1 SGHTA, CDR2 FQGTGA. CDR3 length: 20 amino acids. V was pared by 5 bases and J by 2 bases, with 28 bases between.

V usage is TRBV7-3 and J usage is TRBJ1-5; the D is unclear. Trimming stripped 2 bases from V and 6 bases from J, with 5 bases between. The CDR3 runs 12 residues. Per the germline V gene, CDR1 is SGHTA and CDR2 is FQGTGA. CDR3 DNA: TGTGCCAGCAGCTTACCTGGTCAGCCCCAGCATTTT. It yields the protein CASSLPGQPQHF.

The chain links TRBV7-8 to TRBJ1-2, with 8 bases identical to TRBD1. The CDR3 spans 15 residues. From germline, CDR1 is SGHVS and CDR2 FQNEAQ. Trimming at V came to 1 base and at J to 2 bases, leaving 3 bases not matched to a gene. CDR3: CASSLGDRTNYGYTF. The CDR3 nucleotides read TGTGCCAGCAGCTTAGGGGACAGGACCAACTATGGCTACACCTTC.

The V and J genes are TRBV6-6 and TRBJ2-3; weak D call: TRBD2 (6 bases). This CDR3 region has 15 residues. The germline V gene encodes CDR1 MNHNY and CDR2 SVGAGI (reference sequence). V lost 8 bases and J lost 6, with 21 bases in between. DNA of the CDR3: TGTGCCAGCCGCCCACGGGACTCCGGCGGGGATACGCAGTATTTT. This codes for CASRPRDSGGDTQYF.